This TCR beta chain stems from a study of T cell responses to AZD1222 COVID-19 vaccine. The sample holds a few counts of this clone. Antigen unknown. Germline V gives CDR1 MNHEY, CDR2 SMNVEV (reference sequence). This CDR3 is 15 amino acids long. V lost 4 bases, J lost 8 bases, and 17 bases lay in between. General study points: Samples come after the peak T cell response, not at day 14.

This table comes from immunoSEQ multiplex PCR, and its TCRdb copy is limited to in-frame clones, with some not included. The sample has 100,000 to 120,000 clones; roughly nine tenths are singletons. The source was peripheral blood, collected on day 0 of MenACWY control vaccination. The chain has TRBV27 and TRBJ1-4, with D unresolved. The clonotype was recovered from an adult in good health. The DNA of the CDR3 is TGTGCCAGCAGTTCGTCCGGGTACCTCGGGGAAAAACTGTTTTTT. This codes for CASSSSGYLGEKLFF.